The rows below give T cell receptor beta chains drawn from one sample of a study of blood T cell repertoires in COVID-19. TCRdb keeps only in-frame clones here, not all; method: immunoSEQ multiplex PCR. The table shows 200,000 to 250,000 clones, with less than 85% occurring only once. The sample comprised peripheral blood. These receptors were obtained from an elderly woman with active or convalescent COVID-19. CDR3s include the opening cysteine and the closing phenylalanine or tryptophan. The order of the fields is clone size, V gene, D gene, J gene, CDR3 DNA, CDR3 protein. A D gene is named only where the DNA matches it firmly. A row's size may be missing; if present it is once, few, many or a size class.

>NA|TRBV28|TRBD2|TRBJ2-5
TGTGCCAGCAGTCAGGCGGGGGGGTCAGAGACCCAGTACTTC
CASSQAGGSETQYF
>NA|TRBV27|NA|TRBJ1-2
TGTGCCAGCAGCCCATTTCAGGGGATGGGTGGCTACACCTTC
CASSPFQGMGGYTF
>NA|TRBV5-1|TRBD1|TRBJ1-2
TGCGCCAGCAGCTCGGGACAGGGGGCTTATGGCTACACCTTC
CASSSGQGAYGYTF
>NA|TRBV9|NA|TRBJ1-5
TGTGCCAGCAGCGTAGGGGCGGGGGCCCCTCAGCCCCAGCATTTT
CASSVGAGAPQPQHF
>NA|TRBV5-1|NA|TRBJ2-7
TGCGCCAGCAGTATTTACTTTGAGGCCTACGAGCAGTACTTC
CASSIYFEAYEQYF
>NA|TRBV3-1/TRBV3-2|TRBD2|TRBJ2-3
TGTGCCAGCAGCCGGGCCGGGACTAGCGGGGGGGGCACAGATACGCAGTATTTT
CASSRAGTSGGGTDTQYF
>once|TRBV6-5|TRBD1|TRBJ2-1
TGTGCCAGCAGGAGGACAGGGGTAGATGAGCAGTTCTTC
CASRRTGVDEQFF
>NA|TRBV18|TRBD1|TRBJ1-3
TGTGCCAGTTCGACAGGGACTAGCTCTGGAAACACCATATATTTT
CASSTGTSSGNTIYF
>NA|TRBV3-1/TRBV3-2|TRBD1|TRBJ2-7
TGTGCCAGCAGCCAAGTCTTGGACAGGGGTCTCGGGCAGTACTTC
CASSQVLDRGLGQYF
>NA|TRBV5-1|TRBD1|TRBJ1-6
TGCGCCAGCAGCTGGAACAGGGGAAGTAATTCACCCCTCCACTTT
CASSWNRGSNSPLHF
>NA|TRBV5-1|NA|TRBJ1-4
TGCGCCAGCAGCCAGGACAGCCCTTCCGAAAAACTGTTTTTT
CASSQDSPSEKLFF
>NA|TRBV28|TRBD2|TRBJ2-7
TGTGCCAGCAGCACCCACGGCGGGGAGGGTGAGCAGTACTTC
CASSTHGGEGEQYF
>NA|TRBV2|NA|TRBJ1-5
TGTGCCAGCATGGGGGCGAGGGAATGGAGCAATCAGCCCCAGCATTTT
CASMGAREWSNQPQHF
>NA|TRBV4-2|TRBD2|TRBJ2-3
TGTGCCAGCAGCCAAGATCTAGCGGGGGGGGAAGATACGCAGTATTTT
CASSQDLAGGEDTQYF
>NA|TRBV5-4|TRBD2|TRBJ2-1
TGTGCCAGCAGCGTGGGCGGGAGGGCAAGGAATGAGCAGTTCTTC
CASSVGGRARNEQFF
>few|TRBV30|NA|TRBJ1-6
TGTGCCTGGAGTTTCGGGGGAGCTACTTATAATTCACCCCTCCACTTT
CAWSFGGATYNSPLHF
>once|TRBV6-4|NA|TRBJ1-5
TGTGCCAGCAGTGAAGAACTTCGCTCGCCCCAGCATTTT
CASSEELRSPQHF
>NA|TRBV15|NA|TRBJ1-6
TGTGCCACCAGCAGAGACCGGGGGGATGGGTCACCCCTCCACTTT
CATSRDRGDGSPLHF
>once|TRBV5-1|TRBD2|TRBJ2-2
TGCGCCAGCAGCTTGGGGTCGGCTAGCGGGGCGGCTGGGGAGCTGTTTTTT
CASSLGSASGAAGELFF
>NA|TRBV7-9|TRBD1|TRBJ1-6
TGTGCCAGCAGCTCGGACAGGGCTGGTTCACCCCTCCACTTT
CASSSDRAGSPLHF
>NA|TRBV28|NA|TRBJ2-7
TGTGCCAGCACACCCGGGTATCCTAGCATGTACGAGCAGTACTTC
CASTPGYPSMYEQYF
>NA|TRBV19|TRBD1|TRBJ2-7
TGTGCCAGTAGTGTCCAGACAGGGATGGGCTACGAGCAGTACTTC
CASSVQTGMGYEQYF
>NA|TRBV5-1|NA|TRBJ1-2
TGCGCCAGCAGCGCACAGGGTGGAGCTAACTATGGCTACACCTTC
CASSAQGGANYGYTF
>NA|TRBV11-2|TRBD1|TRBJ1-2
TGTGCCAGCAGCCGAGGGCAGGGGGGAAAGGACTATGGCTACACCTTC
CASSRGQGGKDYGYTF
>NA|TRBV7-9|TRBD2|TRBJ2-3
TGTGCCAGCAGCTTAATCCGGGGGGGGCCTGCAGAGGATACGCAGTATTTT
CASSLIRGGPAEDTQYF
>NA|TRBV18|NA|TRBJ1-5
TGTGCCAGCTCACCCACGGCAGGGAGCAATCAGCCCCAGCATTTT
CASSPTAGSNQPQHF
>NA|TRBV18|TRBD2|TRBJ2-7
TGTGCCAGTTTCCTAGCGGGGGGCCCCTACGAGCAGTACTTC
CASFLAGGPYEQYF
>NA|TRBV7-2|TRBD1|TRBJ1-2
TGTGCCAGCAGCTTACGACAGGGCTTCTATGGCTACACCTTC
CASSLRQGFYGYTF
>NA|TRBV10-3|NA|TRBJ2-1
TGTGCCATCAGTGAGGAGAGGCTCTACAATGAGCAGTTCTTC
CAISEERLYNEQFF
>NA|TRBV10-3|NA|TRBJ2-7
TGTGCCATCTCCGACAGCTACGAGCAGTACTTC
CAISDSYEQYF
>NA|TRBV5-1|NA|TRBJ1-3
TGCGCCAGCAGCCAAGGGGACACCCGAAGAAACACCATATATTTT
CASSQGDTRRNTIYF
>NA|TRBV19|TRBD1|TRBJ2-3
TGTGCCAGTAGTACTGGGACAGGGGTGGCAGATACGCAGTATTTT
CASSTGTGVADTQYF
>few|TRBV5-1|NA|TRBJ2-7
TGCGCCAGCAGCTTGGACAGCCTCTACGAGCAGTACTTC
CASSLDSLYEQYF
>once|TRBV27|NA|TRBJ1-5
TGTGCCAGCAGTTTATTTTGGGGAGGGAACAATCAGCCCCAGCATTTT
CASSLFWGGNNQPQHF
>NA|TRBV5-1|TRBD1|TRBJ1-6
TGCGCCAGCAGCCCCCAGGCTGGACAGGGTTATTCACCCCTCCACTTT
CASSPQAGQGYSPLHF
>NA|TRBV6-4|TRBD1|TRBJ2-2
TGTGCCAGCAGGAAACCGACAGGGGCAATGAACACCGGGGAGCTGTTTTTT
CASRKPTGAMNTGELFF